The present TCR beta chain was sequenced within a study of response to subunit inactivated influenza vaccine. Study conclusions and caveats: Authors suggested each seasonal flu vaccination may recruit only limited numbers of new T cells.

Points on this clonotype: Antigen unknown.

A single record per CDR3 protein comes from TCRdb applying MiXCR to the RT-PCR reads. Of about 800,000 distinct CDR3 sequences listed, 21% are singletons. The starting material was PBMCs from blood, obtained approximately 5 days after vaccination. The source is a man between 50 and 59 years old who received an inactivated influenza vaccine.

CDR3 sequence reads: CAWSVPGASEKLFF. The DNA for the CDR3 is TGTGCCTGGAGTGTACCGGGGGCGAGCGAAAAACTGTTTTTT. The chain couples TRBV30 to TRBJ1-4; TRBD1 might be the D (6 bases). Germline CDR1 and CDR2: GTSNPN and SVGIG (reference sequence). V dropped 0 bases and J dropped 8 bases, with 13 bases sitting between them. The CDR3 extends over 14 amino acids.